This is a list of T cell receptor beta chains from one sample in a study of blood T cell repertoires in COVID-19. TCRdb's copy holds only in-frame clones and misses some; the assay was immunoSEQ multiplex PCR. The table lists about 380,000 clones, about 90% of them singletons. Sequencing input: PBMCs or T cells enriched from blood (not recorded which). The receptors shown here come from a woman in her 30s who had recovered from COVID-19. Both conserved end residues are part of each CDR3. D genes are given only for firm matches. Expanded clones are given a class, and other clones once, few, many or no size at all.

CDR3 DNA,CDR3 protein,V gene,J gene,D gene,clone size
TGTGCCAGCAGCTTGGTTTTAGCGGGGGGGCCGTCTGACAATGAGCAGTTCTTC,CASSLVLAGGPSDNEQFF,TRBV5-8,TRBJ2-1,TRBD2,NA
TGCAGCGTTGAAGCAGGGGACAATCAGCCCCAGCATTTT,CSVEAGDNQPQHF,TRBV29-1,TRBJ1-5,NA,NA
TGTGCCAGTACCAGGAGGGTGTGGCGGGGCTCGAACACCGGGGAGCTGTTTTTT,CASTRRVWRGSNTGELFF,TRBV19,TRBJ2-2,NA,NA
TGTGCCAGCCGGGGGGGGCTGGCTGAAGCTTTCTTT,CASRGGLAEAFF,TRBV7-9,TRBJ1-1,NA,NA
TGTGCCAGCTCACCACCGAGAGCGGGAGGGACCACAGATACGCAGTATTTT,CASSPPRAGGTTDTQYF,TRBV18,TRBJ2-3,TRBD2,NA
TGTGCCAGCAGCTTGGGAGCGGGAAGCTCCTACGAGCAGTACTTC,CASSLGAGSSYEQYF,TRBV5-6,TRBJ2-7,TRBD2,NA
TGTGCCAGCAGCTTAAGCGGTGGGGAGCAGTACTTC,CASSLSGGEQYF,TRBV13,TRBJ2-7,NA,once
TGTGCCAGCAGGTACACACAAGGGGCCGAGCAGTACTTC,CASRYTQGAEQYF,TRBV6-5,TRBJ2-7,NA,NA
TGTGCCAGCAGCGGGACAGGCGGCTATGGCTACACCTTC,CASSGTGGYGYTF,TRBV2,TRBJ1-2,TRBD1,NA
TGTGCCAGCAGTTACTATGGGACTAGCGGGAGCTACGAGCAGTACTTC,CASSYYGTSGSYEQYF,TRBV6-5,TRBJ2-7,TRBD2,NA
TGTGCCAGCAGCGTAGCTGGGGACAGTCTCTACGAGCAGTACTTC,CASSVAGDSLYEQYF,TRBV9,TRBJ2-7,TRBD1,NA
TGTGCTAGTGGTTTGGTGGTAGCGGGGATGTACGAGCAGTACTTC,CASGLVVAGMYEQYF,TRBV12-5,TRBJ2-7,TRBD2,once
TGTGCCAGCAGCCTGGCGGGGGGGGATTACAATGAGCAGTTCTTC,CASSLAGGDYNEQFF,TRBV6-4,TRBJ2-1,TRBD2,NA
TGTGCCAGCAGCCAAAGCCGGACAGGGAACTATGGCTACACCTTC,CASSQSRTGNYGYTF,TRBV14,TRBJ1-2,TRBD1,NA
TGTGCCAGCAGCCAAGATCGGGGACTAGATGGCGGGGAGCTGTTTTTT,CASSQDRGLDGGELFF,TRBV3-1/TRBV3-2,TRBJ2-2,TRBD2,NA
TGTGCCAGCAGCGCAGGACAGGGCGTTGGCTACACCTTC,CASSAGQGVGYTF,TRBV9,TRBJ1-2,TRBD1,NA
TGCGCCAGCAGCCAAGATCCCGGGACTAGCGGTTTGTGGAATGAGCAGTTCTTC,CASSQDPGTSGLWNEQFF,TRBV4-1,TRBJ2-1,TRBD2,NA